This TCR beta chain appears in the sequencing data of a study of T-cell reconstitution after alpha-beta-depleted transplantation in children. V lost 5 bases to trimming and J lost 6 bases, with 14 bases between them. The germline V gene encodes CDR1 SGHTA and CDR2 FQGTGA. This CDR3 contains 13 residues. Library preparation (for TCRbeta) was performed with unique molecular identifiers. One entry per CDR3 protein, called by TCRdb with MiXCR from the PCR reads. Among about 980,000 distinct CDR3 sequences, roughly 29% were seen once, and the ten largest hold about 28%. The sequence was collected from a boy younger than two who had a stem cell transplant for SCID, so the T cells may come from the graft donor. The source was PBMCs, mostly from graft donor cells, collected 360 days after TCRalphabeta/CD19-depleted stem cell transplant. The rearrangement uses TRBV7-3 and TRBJ2-7; D assignment may be TRBD1 or TRBD2 (5 bases each). CDR3 coding DNA: TGTGCCAGCAGCCCCGGGACGATTAGCGAGCAGTACTTC. It codes for CASSPGTISEQYF. The full variable domain, completed using reference TRBV7-3 and TRBJ2-7, is GAGVSQTPSNKVTEKGKYVELRCDPISGHTALYWYRQSLGQGPEFLIYFQGTGAADDSGLPNDRFFAVRPEGSVSTLKIQRTERGDSAVYLCASSPGTISEQYFGPGTRLTVT.